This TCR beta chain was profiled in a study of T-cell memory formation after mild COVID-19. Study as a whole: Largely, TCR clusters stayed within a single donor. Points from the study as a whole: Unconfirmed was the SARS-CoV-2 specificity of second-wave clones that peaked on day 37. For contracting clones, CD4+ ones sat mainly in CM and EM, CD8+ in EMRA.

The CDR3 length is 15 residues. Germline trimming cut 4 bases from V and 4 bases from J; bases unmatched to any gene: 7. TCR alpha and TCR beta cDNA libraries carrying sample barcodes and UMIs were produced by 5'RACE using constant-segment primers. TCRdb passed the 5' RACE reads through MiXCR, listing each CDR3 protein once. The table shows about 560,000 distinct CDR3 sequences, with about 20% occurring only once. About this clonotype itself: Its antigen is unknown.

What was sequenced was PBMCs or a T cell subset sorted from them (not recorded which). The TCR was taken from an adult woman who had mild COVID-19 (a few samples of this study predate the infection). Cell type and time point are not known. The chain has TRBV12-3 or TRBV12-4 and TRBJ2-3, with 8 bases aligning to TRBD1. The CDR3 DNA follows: TGTGCCAGCAGTTCCCATGACAGGGGCGCAGATACGCAGTATTTT. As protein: CASSSHDRGADTQYF.